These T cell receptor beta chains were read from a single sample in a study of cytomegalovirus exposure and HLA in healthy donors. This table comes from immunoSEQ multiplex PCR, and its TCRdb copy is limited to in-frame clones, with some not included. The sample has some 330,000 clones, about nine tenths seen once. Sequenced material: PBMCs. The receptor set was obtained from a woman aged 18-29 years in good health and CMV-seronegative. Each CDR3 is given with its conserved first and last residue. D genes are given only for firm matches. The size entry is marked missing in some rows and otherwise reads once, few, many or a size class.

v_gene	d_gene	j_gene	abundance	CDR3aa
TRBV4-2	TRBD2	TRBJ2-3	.	CASSHTGTSNTDTQYF
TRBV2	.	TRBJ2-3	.	CASSSSTDTQYF
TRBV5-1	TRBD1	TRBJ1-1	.	CASRETGTVNTEAFF
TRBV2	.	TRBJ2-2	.	CASKQEVNLGELFF
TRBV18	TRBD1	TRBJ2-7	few	CASSPMVGQGANEQYF
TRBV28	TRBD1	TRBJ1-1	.	CASSLTGKTEAFF
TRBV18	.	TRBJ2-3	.	CASSPLGPDTQYF
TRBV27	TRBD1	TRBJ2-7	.	CASSTRPGTGGYEQYF
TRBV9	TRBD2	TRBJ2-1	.	CASSGLAGGNEQFF
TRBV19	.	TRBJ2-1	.	CASSPRTSPTYNEQFF
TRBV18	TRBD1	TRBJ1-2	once	CASSAGAGGGYTF
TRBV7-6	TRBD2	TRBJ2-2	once	CASSFRPLTSGRISGELFF
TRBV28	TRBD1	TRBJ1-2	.	CASSLEDRGLDGYTF